Listed below are T cell receptor beta chains from one sample, sequenced in a study of blood T cell repertoires in COVID-19. The assay was immunoSEQ multiplex PCR, and TCRdb's table has in-frame clones only and misses some. Here the sample spans around 130,000 clones, approximately 80% being singletons. Sequencing was performed on peripheral blood. Receptors were obtained from a human donor in a cohort sampled during active COVID-19. Both conserved end residues are part of each CDR3. D genes are given only for firm matches. Only some rows state a clone size, as once, few, many or a class for expanded clones.

clone_size j_call v_call d_call cdr3_aa cdr3_nt
. TRBJ1-2 TRBV7-9 . CASSLGDYGYTF TGTGCCAGCAGCCTAGGAGACTATGGCTACACCTTC
few TRBJ1-1 TRBV5-1 . CASSLRGGGNTEAFF TGCGCCAGCAGCTTGAGGGGCGGTGGGAACACTGAAGCTTTCTTT
few TRBJ1-3 TRBV5-1 . CASSLAVSSSGNTIYF TGCGCCAGCAGCTTGGCCGTGTCCAGCTCTGGAAACACCATATATTTT
. TRBJ1-2 TRBV28 . CASSPTGETYGYTF TGTGCCAGCAGTCCGACAGGAGAAACTTATGGCTACACCTTC
. TRBJ2-7 TRBV24-1 . CATSDLNSSVSEQYF TGTGCCACCAGTGATTTGAACAGCTCCGTGTCCGAGCAGTACTTC
. TRBJ1-6 TRBV29-1 TRBD1 CSVQNRDRGSPLHF TGCAGCGTTCAAAACCGGGACAGGGGATCACCCCTCCACTTT
. TRBJ1-1 TRBV4-1 TRBD1 CASSQVVTGAYAEAFF TGCGCCAGCAGCCAAGTCGTGACAGGGGCGTACGCTGAAGCTTTCTTT
few TRBJ2-7 TRBV5-6 . CASSFLSYEQYF TGTGCCAGCAGCTTCCTCTCCTACGAGCAGTACTTC
. TRBJ1-1 TRBV12-3/TRBV12-4 . CASSSGQSQAFF TGTGCCAGCAGTTCTGGACAGAGCCAAGCTTTCTTT
. TRBJ2-2 TRBV13 TRBD1 CASSLGQGGELFF TGTGCCAGCAGCCTCGGACAGGGCGGGGAGCTGTTTTTT
. TRBJ1-3 TRBV5-5 . CASSLPANTIYF TGTGCCAGCAGCTTGCCCGCGAACACCATATATTTT
. TRBJ2-7 TRBV4-1 TRBD1 CASSLTRTGLEQYF TGCGCCAGCAGCCTAACCCGGACAGGGCTCGAGCAGTACTTC
. TRBJ1-1 TRBV18 . CASSPLGSAGAMNTEAFF TGTGCCAGCTCACCACTCGGCTCGGCAGGGGCGATGAACACTGAAGCTTTCTTT
. TRBJ2-2 TRBV19 TRBD1 CASSSGTGGVGTGELFF TGTGCCAGTAGCTCCGGGACAGGGGGCGTCGGCACCGGGGAGCTGTTTTTT
. TRBJ2-7 TRBV30 TRBD2 CAWGLAGVYEQYF TGTGCCTGGGGACTAGCGGGGGTCTACGAGCAGTACTTC
. TRBJ1-4 TRBV27 TRBD1 CASSSFRGLGEKLFF TGTGCCAGCAGTTCCTTCAGGGGGCTTGGGGAAAAACTGTTTTTT
. TRBJ1-4 TRBV7-9 TRBD1 CASSSLGQGATNEKLFF TGTGCCAGCAGCTCCCTCGGACAGGGCGCAACTAATGAAAAACTGTTTTTT
. TRBJ1-1 TRBV29-1 . CSVGDSWDTEAFF TGCAGCGTTGGGGACTCATGGGACACTGAAGCTTTCTTT